This T cell receptor (beta chain) was recorded in a study of Ad26.COV2.S vaccination and SARS-CoV-2 variants. Sequencing used immunoSEQ multiplex PCR; TCRdb keeps in-frame clones, though not all of them. The top ten clones hold more than 10% of a sample with approximately 450,000 clones, approximately 92% of them seen once. V was clipped by 5 bases and J by 4 bases, with 16 bases between them. CDR3 length equals 14 residues. Germline loops: CDR1 GTSNPN, CDR2 SVGIG (reference sequence). The table lists this clone with a count of one. Documented treatment: 15 to 20 received Ad26.COV2.S at low or high dose, single or two shots; about 5 received placebo; per-sample allocation not given. The samples were gathered on day 63 after the first injection of vaccine or placebo. Aged 18-55 years, donor was enrolled in Boston in about 2020.

The chain uses TRBV30 and TRBJ2-3, with D possibly being TRBD2 (5 bases). This sequence was found in a person aged 18-60 years who received the Ad26.COV2.S COVID-19 vaccine or a placebo. This material consisted of peripheral blood, taken in a trial of Ad26.COV2.S vaccine versus placebo. CDR3 nucleotides: TGTGCCTGGGGAGGCAGAAGCTTGGCAGATACGCAGTATTTT. This codes for CAWGGRSLADTQYF.